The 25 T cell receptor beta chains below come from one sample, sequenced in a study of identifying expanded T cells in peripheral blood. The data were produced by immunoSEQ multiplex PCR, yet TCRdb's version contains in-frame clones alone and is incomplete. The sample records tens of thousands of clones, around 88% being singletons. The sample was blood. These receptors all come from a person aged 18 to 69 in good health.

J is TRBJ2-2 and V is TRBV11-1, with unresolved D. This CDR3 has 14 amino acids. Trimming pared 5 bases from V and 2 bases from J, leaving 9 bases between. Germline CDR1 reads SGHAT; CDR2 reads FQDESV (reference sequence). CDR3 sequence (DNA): TGTGCCAGCAGCCCAGGAAGAAACACCGGGGAGCTGTTTTTT. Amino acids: CASSPGRNTGELFF. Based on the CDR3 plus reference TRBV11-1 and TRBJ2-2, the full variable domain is EAEVAQSPRYKITEKSQAVAFWCDPISGHATLYWYRQILGQGPELLVQFQDESVVDDSQLPKDRFSAERLKGVDSTLKIQPAELGDSAMYLCASSPGRNTGELFFGEGSRLTVL.

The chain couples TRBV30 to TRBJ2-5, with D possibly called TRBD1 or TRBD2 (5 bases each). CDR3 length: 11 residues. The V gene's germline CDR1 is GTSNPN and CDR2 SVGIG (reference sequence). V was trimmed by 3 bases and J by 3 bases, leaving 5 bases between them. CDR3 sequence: CAWRGEETQYF. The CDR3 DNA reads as TGTGCCTGGAGGGGGGAAGAGACCCAGTACTTC.

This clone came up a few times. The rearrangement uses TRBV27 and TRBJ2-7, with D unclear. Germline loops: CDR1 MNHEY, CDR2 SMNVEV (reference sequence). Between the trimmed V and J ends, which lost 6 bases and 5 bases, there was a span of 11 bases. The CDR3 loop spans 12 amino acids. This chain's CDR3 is CASRGLTNEQYF. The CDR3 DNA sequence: TGTGCCAGCAGAGGTTTGACGAACGAGCAGTACTTC.

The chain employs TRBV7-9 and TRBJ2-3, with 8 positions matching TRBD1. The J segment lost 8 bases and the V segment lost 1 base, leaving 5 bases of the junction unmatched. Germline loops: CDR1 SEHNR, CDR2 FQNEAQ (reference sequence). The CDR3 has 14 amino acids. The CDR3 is CASSLDSTGGTQYF. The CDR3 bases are TGTGCCAGCAGCTTAGACAGTACAGGGGGTACGCAGTATTTT. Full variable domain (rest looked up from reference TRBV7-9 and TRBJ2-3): DTGVSQNPRHKITKRGQNVTFRCDPISEHNRLYWYRQTLGQGPEFLTYFQNEAQLEKSRLLSDRFSAERPKGSFSTLEIQRTEQGDSAMYLCASSLDSTGGTQYFGPGTRLTVL.

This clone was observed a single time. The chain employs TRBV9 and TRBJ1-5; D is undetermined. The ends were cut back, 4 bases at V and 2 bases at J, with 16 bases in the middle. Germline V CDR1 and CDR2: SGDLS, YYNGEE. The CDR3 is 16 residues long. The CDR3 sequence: CASSSEWVLRNQPQHF. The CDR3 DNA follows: TGTGCCAGCAGCTCTGAATGGGTTCTTCGCAATCAGCCCCAGCATTTT.

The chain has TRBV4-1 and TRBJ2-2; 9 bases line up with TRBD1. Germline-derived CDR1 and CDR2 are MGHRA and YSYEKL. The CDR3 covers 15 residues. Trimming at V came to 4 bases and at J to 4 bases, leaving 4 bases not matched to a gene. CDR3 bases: TGCGCCAGCAGCCCCGGGACAGGGTTCACCGGGGAGCTGTTTTTT. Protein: CASSPGTGFTGELFF.

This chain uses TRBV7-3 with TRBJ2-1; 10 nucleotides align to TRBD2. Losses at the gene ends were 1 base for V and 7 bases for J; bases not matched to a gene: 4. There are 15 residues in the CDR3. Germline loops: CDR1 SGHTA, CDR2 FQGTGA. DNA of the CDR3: TGTGCCAGCAGCTTAAGTCTAGCGGGAGAAAATGAGCAGTTCTTC. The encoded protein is CASSLSLAGENEQFF. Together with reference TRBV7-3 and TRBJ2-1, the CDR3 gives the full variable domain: GAGVSQTPSNKVTEKGKYVELRCDPISGHTALYWYRQSLGQGPEFLIYFQGTGAADDSGLPNDRFFAVRPEGSVSTLKIQRTERGDSAVYLCASSLSLAGENEQFFGPGTRLTVL.

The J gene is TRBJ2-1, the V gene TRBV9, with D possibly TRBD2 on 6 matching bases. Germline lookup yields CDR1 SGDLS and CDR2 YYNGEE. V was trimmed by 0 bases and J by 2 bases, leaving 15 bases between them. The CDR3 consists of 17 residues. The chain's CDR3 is CASSVDLRRGAYNEQFF. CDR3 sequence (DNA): TGTGCCAGCAGCGTAGATCTCCGGCGCGGGGCCTACAATGAGCAGTTCTTC.

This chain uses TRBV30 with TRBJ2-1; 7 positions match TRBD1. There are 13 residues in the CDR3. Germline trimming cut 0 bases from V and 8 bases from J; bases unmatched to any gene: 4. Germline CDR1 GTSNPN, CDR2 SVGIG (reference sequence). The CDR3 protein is CAWSVQGPDEQFF. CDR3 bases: TGTGCCTGGAGTGTACAGGGGCCAGATGAGCAGTTCTTC.

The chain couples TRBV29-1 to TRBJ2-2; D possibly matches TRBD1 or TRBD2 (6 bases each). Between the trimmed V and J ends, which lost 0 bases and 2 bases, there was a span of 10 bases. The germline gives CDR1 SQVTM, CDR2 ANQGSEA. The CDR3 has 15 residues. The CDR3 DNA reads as TGCAGCGTTGAAGATAAGGGGGGAAACACCGGGGAGCTGTTTTTT. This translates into CSVEDKGGNTGELFF.

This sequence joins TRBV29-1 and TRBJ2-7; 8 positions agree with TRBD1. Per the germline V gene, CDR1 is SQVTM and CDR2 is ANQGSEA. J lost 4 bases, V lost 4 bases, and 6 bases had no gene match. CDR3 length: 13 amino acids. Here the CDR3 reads CSVAGRGHYEQYF. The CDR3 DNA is TGCAGCGTTGCCGGCAGGGGGCATTACGAGCAGTACTTC.

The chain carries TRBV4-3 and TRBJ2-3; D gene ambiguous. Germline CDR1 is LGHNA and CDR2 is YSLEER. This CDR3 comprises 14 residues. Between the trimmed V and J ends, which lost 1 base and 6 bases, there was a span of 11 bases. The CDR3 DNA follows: TGCGCCAGCAGCCAAGGGACGGGCTCCGATACGCAGTATTTT. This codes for CASSQGTGSDTQYF.

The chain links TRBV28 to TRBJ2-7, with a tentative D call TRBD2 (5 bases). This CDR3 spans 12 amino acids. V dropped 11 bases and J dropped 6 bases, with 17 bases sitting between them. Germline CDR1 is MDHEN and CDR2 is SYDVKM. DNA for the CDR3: TGTGCCGGATCCTCGGGGTTGGGCGAGCAGTACTTC. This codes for CAGSSGLGEQYF.

Here the CDR3 reads CASRRTGSTEAFF. CDR3 DNA sequence: TGTGCCAGCAGACGGACCGGCAGCACTGAAGCTTTCTTT. The chain links TRBV6-5 to TRBJ1-1; D not certain. Germline CDR1 MNHEY, CDR2 SVGAGI. V was clipped by 6 bases and J by 4 bases, with 12 bases between them. This CDR3 is built from 13 residues.

The CDR3 protein is CASSPTYRAEQYF. CDR3 nucleotide sequence: TGCGCCAGCAGCCCTACTTACAGGGCCGAGCAGTACTTC. This rearrangement joins TRBV5-1 to TRBJ2-7; D is possibly TRBD1 (6 bases). Germline-derived CDR1 and CDR2 are SGHRS and YFSETQ. The CDR3 has 13 residues. Between the trimmed V and J ends, which lost 4 bases and 6 bases, there was a span of 14 bases.

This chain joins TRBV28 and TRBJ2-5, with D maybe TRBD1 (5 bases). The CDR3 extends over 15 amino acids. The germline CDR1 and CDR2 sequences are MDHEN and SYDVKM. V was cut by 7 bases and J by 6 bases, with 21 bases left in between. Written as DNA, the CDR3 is TGTGCCAGCAAGACCCAGGGTGGTGGTAGGAAGACCCAGTACTTC. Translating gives CASKTQGGGRKTQYF.

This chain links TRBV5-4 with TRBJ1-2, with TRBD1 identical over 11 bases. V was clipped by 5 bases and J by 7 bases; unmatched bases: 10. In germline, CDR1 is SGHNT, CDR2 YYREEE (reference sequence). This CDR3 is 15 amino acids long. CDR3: CASRILGQGVSGYTF. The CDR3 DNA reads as TGTGCCAGCAGGATCTTGGGACAGGGGGTTTCTGGCTACACCTTC.

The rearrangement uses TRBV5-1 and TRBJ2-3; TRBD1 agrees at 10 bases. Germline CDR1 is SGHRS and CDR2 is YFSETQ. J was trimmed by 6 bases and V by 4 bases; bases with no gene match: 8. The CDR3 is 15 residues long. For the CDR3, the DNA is TGCGCCAGCAGCGCCGCCGGGACAGGGGACGATACGCAGTATTTT. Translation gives CASSAAGTGDDTQYF.

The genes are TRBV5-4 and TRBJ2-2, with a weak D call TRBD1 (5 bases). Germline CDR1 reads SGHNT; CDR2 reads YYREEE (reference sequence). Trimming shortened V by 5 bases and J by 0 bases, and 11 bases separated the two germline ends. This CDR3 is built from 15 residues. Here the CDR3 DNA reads TGTGCCAGCAGGGGTGGGGCAGCGAACACCGGGGAGCTGTTTTTT. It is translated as CASRGGAANTGELFF. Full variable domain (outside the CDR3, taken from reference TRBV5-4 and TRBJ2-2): ETGVTQSPTHLIKTRGQQVTLRCSSQSGHNTVSWYQQALGQGPQFIFQYYREEENGRGNFPPRFSGLQFPNYSSELNVNALELDDSALYLCASRGGAANTGELFFGEGSRLTVL.

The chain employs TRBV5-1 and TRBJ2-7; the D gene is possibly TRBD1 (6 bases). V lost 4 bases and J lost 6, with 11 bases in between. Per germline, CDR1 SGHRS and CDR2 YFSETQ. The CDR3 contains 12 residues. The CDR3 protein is CASSPTGLEQYF. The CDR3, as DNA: TGCGCCAGCAGCCCTACAGGGCTCGAGCAGTACTTC.

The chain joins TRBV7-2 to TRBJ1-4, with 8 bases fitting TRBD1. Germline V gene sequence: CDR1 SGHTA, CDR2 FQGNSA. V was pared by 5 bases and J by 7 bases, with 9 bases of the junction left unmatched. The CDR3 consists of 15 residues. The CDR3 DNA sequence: TGTGCCAGCAGCCTAGACAGGGGCGGGAGTGAAAAACTGTTTTTT. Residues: CASSLDRGGSEKLFF.

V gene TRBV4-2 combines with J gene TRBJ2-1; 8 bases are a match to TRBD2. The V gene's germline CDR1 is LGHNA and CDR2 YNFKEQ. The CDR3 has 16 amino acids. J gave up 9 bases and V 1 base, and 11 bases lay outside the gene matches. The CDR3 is CASSQGTSGVSFEQFF. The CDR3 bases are TGTGCCAGCAGCCAAGGTACTAGCGGCGTCAGCTTTGAGCAGTTCTTC.

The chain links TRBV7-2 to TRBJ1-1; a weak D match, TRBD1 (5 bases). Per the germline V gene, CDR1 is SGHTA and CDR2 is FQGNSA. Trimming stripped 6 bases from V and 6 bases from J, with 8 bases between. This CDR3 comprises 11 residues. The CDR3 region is CASRAGPEAFF. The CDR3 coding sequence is TGTGCCAGCAGGGCAGGGCCTGAAGCTTTCTTT.

The CDR3 nucleotides read TGCAGCGTTCGATCTAGCGGGAGGGCCTACGAGCAGTACTTC. It translates to CSVRSSGRAYEQYF. V and J are TRBV29-1 and TRBJ2-7, with 12 bases identical to TRBD2. Germline V CDR1 and CDR2: SQVTM, ANQGSEA. This CDR3 spans 14 amino acids. The V and J ends lost 5 bases and 2 bases, in that order; junction bases with no gene match: 4.

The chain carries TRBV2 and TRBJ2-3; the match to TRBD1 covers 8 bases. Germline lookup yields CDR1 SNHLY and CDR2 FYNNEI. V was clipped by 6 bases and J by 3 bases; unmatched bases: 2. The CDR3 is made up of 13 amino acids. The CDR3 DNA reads TGTGCCAGCAGGCAGGGGGCGACAGATACGCAGTATTTT. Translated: CASRQGATDTQYF.